Given below is one T cell receptor beta chain in context. No antigen is known for it. Isolation per sample recovered at least 7 million PBMCs. The data belong to a study of blood T cells in healthy people across ages. Study-wide results and limits: A strong correlation was seen between TCR beta diversity and naive T cell percentage.

A second PCR, run for about 7 to 11 cycles, used a sample-barcoded 5' primer plus a J-beta primer mix. A single record per CDR3 protein comes from TCRdb applying MiXCR to the 5' RACE reads. The sample lists hundreds of thousands of distinct CDR3 sequences; under 65% were seen once. The CDR3 has 15 residues. V trimming: 1 base; J trimming: 4 bases; junction bases outside the gene matches: 3. Germline V gene data show CDR1 as LGHDT and CDR2 as YNNKEL (reference sequence). This receptor was taken from a man aged 55-75 years in good health. The sequencing input was blood. This sequence joins TRBV3-1 and TRBJ2-7; 11 bases align to TRBD1. The CDR3: CASSQGTGGWYEQYF. The CDR3, as DNA: TGTGCCAGCAGCCAAGGGACAGGGGGCTGGTACGAGCAGTACTTC.